Detailed here is one T cell receptor beta chain. The sample is drawn from a study of shared clonotypes between healthy human individuals. The method was immunoSEQ multiplex PCR; TCRdb's version includes in-frame clones alone and lacks a portion of them. This sample has about 960,000 clones, with approximately 80% found just once. The TCR comes from a man aged 18 to 29 in good health. Sequenced sample: memory CD4+ T cells sorted from blood. Specified subset: CD45RA-negative fraction.

CDR3 amino acids: CASSEASTDQPQHF. CDR3 DNA: TGTGCCAGCAGTGAAGCATCAACGGACCAGCCCCAGCATTTT. J is TRBJ1-5 and V is TRBV6-1; D gene unclear. This CDR3 has 14 residues. Germline lookup yields CDR1 MNHNS and CDR2 SASEGT. Trimming removed 0 bases at V and 7 bases at J, with 10 bases between.